These T cell receptor beta chains were read from a single sample in a study of OX40 agonist ivuxolimab in advanced cancers. Method: immunoSEQ multiplex PCR; TCRdb's copy keeps in-frame clones and lacks some. The sample shows under 85,000 clones, 88% of them seen only once. The sequencing here drew on CD4+ or CD8+ T cells sorted from blood, taken in a trial of the OX40 agonist ivuxolimab. These receptors all stem from an adult with an advanced solid tumor such as melanoma, head and neck, liver or kidney cancer. The CDR3 runs from the conserved cysteine through the conserved F or W. A D gene is named only where the DNA matches it firmly.

D gene	V gene	J gene	CDR3 DNA	CDR3 protein
NA	TRBV2	TRBJ1-2	TGTGCCAGCAGTCCGGAAACCGGGACAACTAACTATGGCTACACCTTC	CASSPETGTTNYGYTF
TRBD1	TRBV5-1	TRBJ2-2	TGCGCCAGCAGCTTTACCCGACAGGGGGTCGGGGAGCTGTTTTTT	CASSFTRQGVGELFF
NA	TRBV4-3	TRBJ2-2	TGCGCCAGCAGCTCTCAGGGCGGGGAGCTGTTTTTT	CASSSQGGELFF
TRBD1	TRBV2	TRBJ2-5	TGTGCCAGCAGCCCCGGGACAGGATCTCAAGAGACCCAGTACTTC	CASSPGTGSQETQYF
TRBD2	TRBV7-2	TRBJ2-7	TGTGCCAGCAGCACTAGCGGGGGGACCTACGAGCAGTACTTC	CASSTSGGTYEQYF
TRBD1	TRBV6-1	TRBJ2-1	TGTGCCAGCAGGGGGACAGGGGGCTATGAGCAGTTCTTC	CASRGTGGYEQFF
NA	TRBV7-9	TRBJ1-1	TGTGCCAGCAGCCCGTCCGGGGGCGGCACTGAAGCTTTCTTT	CASSPSGGGTEAFF
NA	TRBV19	TRBJ2-5	TGTGCCAGTAGTGAGGCAGTTGGGACCCAGTACTTC	CASSEAVGTQYF
NA	TRBV18	TRBJ2-3	TGTGCCAGCTCACCTAACCATACGCAGTATTTT	CASSPNHTQYF
NA	TRBV19	TRBJ1-5	TGTGCCAGTAGTATCCAGACTTATAGCAATCAGCCCCAGCATTTT	CASSIQTYSNQPQHF
NA	TRBV10-1	TRBJ1-2	TGCGCCAGCAGTCCCGACACCTCCACAGGTGGCTACACCTTC	CASSPDTSTGGYTF
NA	TRBV29-1	TRBJ1-1	TGCAGCGTTGTGGACACTGAAGCTTTCTTT	CSVVDTEAFF
NA	TRBV28	TRBJ1-2	TGTGCCAGCAGTGCCGAACCGGGGATCTATGGCTACACCTTC	CASSAEPGIYGYTF
TRBD1	TRBV25-1	TRBJ2-7	TGTGCCAGCAGTAAGGGACAGGGAGGCTGCGGGCAGTACTTC	CASSKGQGGCGQYF
NA	TRBV4-1	TRBJ2-1	TGCGCCAGCAGCCAAGGTAGAGTGTTCTTC	CASSQGRVFF